The present T cell receptor (beta chain) was sequenced within a study of blood T cell repertoires in COVID-19. Study at large: Italy, Spain and the United States were the sources of the convalescent and acute COVID-19 samples. PBMCs, B-cell-depleted T cells, or T cells were the source of the cDNA or gDNA that made up the material.

In the authors' methods: Amplification of reference gene primers provided the estimated nucleated cell counts. The assay was immunoSEQ multiplex PCR, and TCRdb's table has in-frame clones only and misses some. That table is the source of V, J and clone size, and D and trimming were worked out from the DNA. In the table there are about 74,000 clones, approximately 91% of which are singletons. This clone was observed a few times. Trimming removed 4 bases from V and 5 bases from J, with 18 bases in between. Germline loops: CDR1 LGHNA, CDR2 YNFKEQ. The CDR3 is 16 amino acids. The sequence was obtained from a man between 65 and 85 years old with active or convalescent COVID-19. The gene calls are TRBV4-2 and TRBJ1-3; TRBD1 might be the D (6 bases). Input material: peripheral blood. The CDR3 DNA reads TGTGCCAGCAGCCCGTCTCGGACAGCAGGTAGAAACACCATATATTTT. Translated, it gives CASSPSRTAGRNTIYF.